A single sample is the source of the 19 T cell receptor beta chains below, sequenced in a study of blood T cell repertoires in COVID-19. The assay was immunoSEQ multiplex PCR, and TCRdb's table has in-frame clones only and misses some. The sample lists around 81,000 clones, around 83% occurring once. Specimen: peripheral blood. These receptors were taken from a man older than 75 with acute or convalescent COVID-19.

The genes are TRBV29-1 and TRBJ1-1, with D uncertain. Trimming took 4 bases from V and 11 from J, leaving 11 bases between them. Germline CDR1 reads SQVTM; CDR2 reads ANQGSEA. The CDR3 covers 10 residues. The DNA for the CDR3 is TGCAGCGTTGGACTCCCAACCGCTTTCTTT. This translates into CSVGLPTAFF.

CDR3 bases: TGTGCCAGCAGCCGGGACTATGGCGCCGGGGAGCTGTTTTTT. Its protein product is CASSRDYGAGELFF. This chain links TRBV27 with TRBJ2-2; 7 bases fit TRBD2. This CDR3 is 14 amino acids long. Germline CDR1 and CDR2: MNHEY and SMNVEV (reference sequence). V gave up 6 bases and J gave up 6 bases; unmatched junction bases: 7.

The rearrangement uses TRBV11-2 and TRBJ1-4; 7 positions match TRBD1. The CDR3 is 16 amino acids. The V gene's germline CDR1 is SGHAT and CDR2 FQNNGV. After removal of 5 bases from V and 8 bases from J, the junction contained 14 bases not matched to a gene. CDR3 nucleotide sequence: TGTGCCAGCAGCCGATCGGGGACAGCCAACCGGGAAAAACTGTTTTTT. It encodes CASSRSGTANREKLFF.

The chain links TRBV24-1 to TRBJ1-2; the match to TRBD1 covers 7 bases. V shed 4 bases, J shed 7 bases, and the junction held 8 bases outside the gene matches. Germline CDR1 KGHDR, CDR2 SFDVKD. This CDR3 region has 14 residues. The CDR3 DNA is TGTGCCACCAGTGACCATGACAGGGTGGGTGGCTACACCTTC. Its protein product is CATSDHDRVGGYTF.

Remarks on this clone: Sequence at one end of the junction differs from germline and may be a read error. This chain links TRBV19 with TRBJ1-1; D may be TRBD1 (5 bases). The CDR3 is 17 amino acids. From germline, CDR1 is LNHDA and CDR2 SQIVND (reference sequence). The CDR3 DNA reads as TGTGCCAGTATTATCCCGGGGGGGGGACTCTGGAACACTGAATCTTTCTTT. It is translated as CASIIPGGGLWNTESFF.

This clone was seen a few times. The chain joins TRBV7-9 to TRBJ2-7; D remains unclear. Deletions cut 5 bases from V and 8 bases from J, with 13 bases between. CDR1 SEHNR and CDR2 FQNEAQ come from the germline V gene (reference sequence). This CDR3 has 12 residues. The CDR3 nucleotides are TGTGCCAGCAGCCCCCCCGGCGGTCAGCAGTACTTC. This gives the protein CASSPPGGQQYF.

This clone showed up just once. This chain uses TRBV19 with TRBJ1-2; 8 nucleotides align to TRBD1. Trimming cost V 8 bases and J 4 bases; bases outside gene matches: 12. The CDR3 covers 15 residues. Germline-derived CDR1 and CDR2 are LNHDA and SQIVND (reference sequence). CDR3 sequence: CASGSYGTGPYGYTF. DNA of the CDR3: TGTGCCAGTGGGAGTTACGGGACAGGACCCTATGGCTACACCTTC.

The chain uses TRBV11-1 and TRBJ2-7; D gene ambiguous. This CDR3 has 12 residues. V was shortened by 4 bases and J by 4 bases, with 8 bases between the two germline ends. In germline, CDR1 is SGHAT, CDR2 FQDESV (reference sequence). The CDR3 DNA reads TGTGCCAGCAGCTCCACCGGTTACGAGCAGTACTTC. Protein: CASSSTGYEQYF.

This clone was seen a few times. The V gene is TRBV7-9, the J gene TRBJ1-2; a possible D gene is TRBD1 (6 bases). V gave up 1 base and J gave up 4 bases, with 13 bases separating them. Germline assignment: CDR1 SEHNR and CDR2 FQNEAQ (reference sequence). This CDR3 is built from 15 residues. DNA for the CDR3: TGTGCCAGCAGCTTAGAGGTTGGGGGGGCCTATGGCTACACCTTC. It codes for CASSLEVGGAYGYTF.

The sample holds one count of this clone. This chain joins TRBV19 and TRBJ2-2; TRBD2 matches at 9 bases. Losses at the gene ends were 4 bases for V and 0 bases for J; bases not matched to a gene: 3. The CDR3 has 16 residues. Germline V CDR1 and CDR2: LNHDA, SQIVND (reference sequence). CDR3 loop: CASSTRTSANTGELFF. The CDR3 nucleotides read TGTGCCAGTAGTACTCGGACTAGCGCGAACACCGGGGAGCTGTTTTTT. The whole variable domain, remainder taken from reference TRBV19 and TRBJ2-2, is DGGITQSPKYLFRKEGQNVTLSCEQNLNHDAMYWYRQDPGQGLRLIYYSQIVNDFQKGDIAEGYSVSREKKESFPLTVTSAQKNPTAFYLCASSTRTSANTGELFFGEGSRLTVL.

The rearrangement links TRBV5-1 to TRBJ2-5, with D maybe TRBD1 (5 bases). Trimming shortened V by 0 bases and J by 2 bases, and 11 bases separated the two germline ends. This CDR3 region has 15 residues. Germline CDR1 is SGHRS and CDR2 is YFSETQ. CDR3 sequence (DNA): TGCGCCAGCAGCTTGGAAGGCAGGGCGCAAGAGACCCAGTACTTC. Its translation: CASSLEGRAQETQYF.

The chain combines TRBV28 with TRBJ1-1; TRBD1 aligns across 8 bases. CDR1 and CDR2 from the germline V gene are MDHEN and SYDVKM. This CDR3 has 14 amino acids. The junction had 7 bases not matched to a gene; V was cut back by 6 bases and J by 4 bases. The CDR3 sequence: CASSRLTGATEAFF. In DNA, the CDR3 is TGTGCCAGCAGCCGACTGACAGGGGCCACTGAAGCTTTCTTT.

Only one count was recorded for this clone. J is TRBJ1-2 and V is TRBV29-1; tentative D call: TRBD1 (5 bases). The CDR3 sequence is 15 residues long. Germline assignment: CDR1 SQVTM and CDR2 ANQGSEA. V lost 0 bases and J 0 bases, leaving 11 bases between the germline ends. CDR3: CSVEDPDIANYGYTF. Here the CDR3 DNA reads TGCAGCGTTGAAGACCCGGACATAGCTAACTATGGCTACACCTTC.

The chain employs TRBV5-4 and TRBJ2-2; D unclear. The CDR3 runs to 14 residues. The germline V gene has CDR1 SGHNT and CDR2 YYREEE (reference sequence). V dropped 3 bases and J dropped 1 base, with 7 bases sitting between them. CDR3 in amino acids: CASSSTVNTGELFF. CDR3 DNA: TGTGCCAGCAGCTCTACAGTGAACACCGGGGAGCTGTTTTTT.

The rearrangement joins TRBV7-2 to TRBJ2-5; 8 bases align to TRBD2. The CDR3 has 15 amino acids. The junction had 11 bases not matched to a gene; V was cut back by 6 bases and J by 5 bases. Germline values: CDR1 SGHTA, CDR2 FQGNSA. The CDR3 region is CASSAPGTRGETQYF. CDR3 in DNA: TGTGCCAGCAGTGCTCCCGGGACTAGAGGGGAGACCCAGTACTTC. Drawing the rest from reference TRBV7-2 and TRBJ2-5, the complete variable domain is GAGVSQSPSNKVTEKGKDVELRCDPISGHTALYWYRQSLGQGLEFLIYFQGNSAPDKSGLPSDRFSAERTGGSVSTLTIQRTQQEDSAVYLCASSAPGTRGETQYFGPGTRLLVL.

The CDR3 sequence is CASSKVRGGYTF. Here the CDR3 DNA reads TGTGCCAGCAGCAAAGTGCGGGGTGGCTACACCTTC. This sequence joins TRBV21-1 and TRBJ1-2. TRBV21-1 is a listed pseudogene. CDR3 size: 12 residues.

The CDR3 region has the DNA TGTGCCAGCTCACCACCGGGGGGGAGCAATCAGCCCCAGCATTTT. It is translated as CASSPPGGSNQPQHF. This sequence joins TRBV18 and TRBJ1-5; tentative D call: TRBD1 (5 bases). V dropped 0 bases and J dropped 1 base, with 7 bases sitting between them. Germline-derived CDR1 and CDR2 are KGHSH and LQKENI. The CDR3 length is 15 residues.

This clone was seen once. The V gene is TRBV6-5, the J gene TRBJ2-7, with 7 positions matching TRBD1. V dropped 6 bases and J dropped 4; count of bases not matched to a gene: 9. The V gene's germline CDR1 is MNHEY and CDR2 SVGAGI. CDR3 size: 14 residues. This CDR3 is CASSRPGTAYEQYF. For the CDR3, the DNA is TGTGCCAGCAGCCGCCCCGGGACAGCGTACGAGCAGTACTTC.

This CDR3 is CASRTGGKNTIYF. The CDR3 DNA sequence: TGTGCCAGCAGGACAGGGGGCAAGAACACCATATATTTT. The rearrangement joins TRBV6-6 to TRBJ1-3; 10 bases fit TRBD1. This CDR3 contains 13 residues. In germline, CDR1 is MNHNY, CDR2 SVGAGI (reference sequence). Trimming at V came to 6 bases and at J to 7 bases, leaving 3 bases not matched to a gene.